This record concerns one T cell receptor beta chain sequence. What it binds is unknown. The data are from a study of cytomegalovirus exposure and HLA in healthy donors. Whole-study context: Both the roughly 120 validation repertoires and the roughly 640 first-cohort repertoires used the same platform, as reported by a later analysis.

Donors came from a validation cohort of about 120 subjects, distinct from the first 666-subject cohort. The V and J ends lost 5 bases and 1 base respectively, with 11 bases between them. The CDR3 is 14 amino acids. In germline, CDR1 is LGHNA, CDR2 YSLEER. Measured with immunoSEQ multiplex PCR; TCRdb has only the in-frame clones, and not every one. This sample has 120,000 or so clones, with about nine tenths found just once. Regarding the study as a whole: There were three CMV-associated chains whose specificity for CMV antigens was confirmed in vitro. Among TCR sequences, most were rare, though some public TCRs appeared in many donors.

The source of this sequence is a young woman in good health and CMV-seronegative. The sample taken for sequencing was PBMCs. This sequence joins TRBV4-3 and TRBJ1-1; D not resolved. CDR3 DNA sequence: TGCGCCAGCAGCGAAAATCCGGGGAACACTGAAGCTTTCTTT. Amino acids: CASSENPGNTEAFF.